Below, 7 T cell receptor beta chains from the same sample are listed, as sequenced in a study of T-cell reconstitution after alpha-beta-depleted transplantation in children. Preparation of the TCRbeta library involved a method that used unique molecular identifiers. TCRdb re-analysed the PCR reads in MiXCR, keeping a single row per CDR3 protein. The sample holds 440,000 or so distinct CDR3 sequences, approximately 10% seen once. Sample: PBMCs from the stem cell graft donor, taken from the stem cell graft. Receptors were obtained from a human donor who donated a stem cell graft to a child with acute myeloid leukemia.

Ten or more counts support this clonotype. This chain connects TRBV6-5 to TRBJ2-1; D is unclear. Trimming cost V 1 base and J 6 bases, with 13 bases left between them. The CDR3 is made up of 15 amino acids. Germline V gene sequence: CDR1 MNHEY, CDR2 SVGAGI. CDR3 protein: CASSYLPVLGNEQFF. CDR3 bases: TGTGCCAGCAGTTACTTACCGGTGCTTGGCAATGAGCAGTTCTTC.

The CDR3 is CASSYASGGGKRAQYF. CDR3 DNA sequence: TGTGCCAGCAGTTACGCTAGCGGGGGGGGGAAGAGGGCGCAGTATTTT. The chain couples TRBV6-5 to TRBJ2-3; 12 bases align to TRBD2. V trimming: 2 bases; J trimming: 10 bases; junction bases outside the gene matches: 10. The length of the CDR3 is 16 residues. CDR1 is MNHEY, CDR2 SVGAGI, per germline.

This clonotype was seen a few times. The V call is TRBV5-1, the J call TRBJ1-1; D may be TRBD1 (5 bases). V was trimmed by 0 bases and J by 7 bases, leaving 16 bases between them. This CDR3 is built from 15 residues. Per the germline V gene, CDR1 is SGHRS and CDR2 is YFSETQ. The CDR3 nucleotides are TGCGCCAGCAGCTTGGGAGGGGCGGGGAGTGGTGAAGCTTTCTTT. It yields the protein CASSLGGAGSGEAFF.

The rearrangement uses TRBV6-5 and TRBJ1-1; D is ambiguous. The CDR3 totals 14 residues. Germline V gene data show CDR1 as MNHEY and CDR2 as SVGAGI. V was shortened by 0 bases and J by 0 bases, with 5 bases between the two germline ends. CDR3 region: CASSYSILNTEAFF. As DNA, the CDR3 is TGTGCCAGCAGTTACTCGATTCTGAACACTGAAGCTTTCTTT.

This clonotype was counted a few times. The chain combines TRBV4-1 with TRBJ2-7, with TRBD1 as a possible D gene (6 bases). The CDR3 is made up of 15 amino acids. Germline CDR1 is MGHRA and CDR2 is YSYEKL. Trimming shortened V by 0 bases and J by 6 bases, and 15 bases separated the two germline ends. The CDR3 sequence: CASSQEQGGAGEQYV. Written as DNA, the CDR3 is TGCGCCAGCAGCCAAGAACAGGGTGGTGCTGGCGAGCAGTACGTC.

This clonotype occurred once. The rearrangement joins TRBV15 to TRBJ1-4, with D unclear. Deletions cut 2 bases from V and 3 bases from J, with 10 bases between. The CDR3 consists of 15 residues. The germline gives CDR1 LNHNV, CDR2 YYDKDF (reference sequence). The CDR3, as DNA: TGTGCCACCAGCAGATCCTTGGGTTCTAATGAAAAACTGTTTTTT. Amino acid sequence: CATSRSLGSNEKLFF.

This clonotype has just a few counts. The chain couples TRBV9 to TRBJ2-3; TRBD1 might be the D (7 bases). V shed 4 bases and J shed 2 bases, with 17 bases lying between them. The CDR3 sequence is 16 residues long. The germline V gene encodes CDR1 SGDLS and CDR2 YYNGEE. The DNA of the CDR3 is TGTGCCAGCAGCCGAACAGGGGCGGGACTCACAGATACGCAGTATTTT. It codes for CASSRTGAGLTDTQYF.